Reported below is one T cell receptor (beta chain). Source study methods: Reference gene primer amplification yielded estimated nucleated cell counts. Using immunoSEQ multiplex PCR, the repertoire was profiled, and TCRdb retains in-frame clones only, with some absent. D and trimming were read from the DNA, whereas the V and J calls and clone size are those reported in that table. The sample contains around 130,000 clones, around 80% of which appear only once. The germline V gene has CDR1 MGHRA and CDR2 YSYEKL. Between the trimmed V and J ends, which lost 4 bases and 1 base, there was a span of 13 bases. The CDR3 extends over 15 amino acids. This record comes from a study of blood T cell repertoires in COVID-19. Whole-study context: COVID-19 samples from acute and convalescent phases originated in the United States, Italy and Spain. PBMCs, B-cell-depleted T cells, or T cells were the source of the cDNA or gDNA that made up the material.

V usage is TRBV4-1 and J usage is TRBJ1-1; maybe TRBD1 (5 bases). This TCR was recovered from a woman in her fifties or sixties with acute or convalescent COVID-19. The source material was peripheral blood. The CDR3 DNA follows: TGCGCCAGCAGCCCACAGGACGCCTGGAACACTGAAGCTTTCTTT. As protein: CASSPQDAWNTEAFF.